This T cell receptor (beta chain) originates from a study of technical replicates of blood from a handful of donors. TCRdb keeps only in-frame clones here, not all; method: immunoSEQ multiplex PCR. Here the sample spans approximately 75,000 clones, around 97% being singletons. Losses at the gene ends were 6 bases for V and 0 bases for J; bases not matched to a gene: 4. Germline V gene sequence: CDR1 LGHNT, CDR2 FRNRAP. The CDR3 spans 14 residues. Sequencing used T cells isolated from PBMCs. The V and J genes are TRBV12-5 and TRBJ1-1; the match to TRBD1 covers 7 bases. This receptor was identified in a human donor in good health. CDR3 amino acids: CASGKTGMNTEAFF. The CDR3 region has the DNA TGTGCTAGTGGGAAGACAGGGATGAACACTGAAGCTTTCTTT.